This T cell receptor beta chain was identified in a study of Ad26.COV2.S vaccination and SARS-CoV-2 variants. Some clones are missing from TCRdb's copy, which holds only in-frame ones; the method was immunoSEQ multiplex PCR. The sample holds about 350,000 clones; 75% to 90% are singletons and the top ten take about 10%. Concerning this clone itself: The antigen is unknown.

Study observations and caveats: Placebo recipients showed lower spike-specific TCR breadth than vaccinees. Across vaccine and placebo recipients, the breadth of non-spike TCRs was similar.

Regarding treatment: over 15 received Ad26.COV2.S at low or high dose, single or two shots; 5 received placebo; per-sample allocation not given. Samples were taken on day 63 after the first vaccine or placebo injection. The TCR originated in a person aged 18-60 years who received the Ad26.COV2.S COVID-19 vaccine or a placebo. The specimen was peripheral blood, collected in a trial of Ad26.COV2.S vaccine versus placebo.

For the CDR3, the DNA is TGTGCCAGCAGTCTGGACAGCCTCATGAACACTGAAGCTTTCTTT. It specifies CASSLDSLMNTEAFF. This sequence joins TRBV6-7 and TRBJ1-1, with a possible D match to TRBD1 (6 bases). TRBV6-7 is an ORF, with its function uncertain. Trimming cost V 5 bases and J 0 bases, with 13 bases left between them. CDR3 length equals 15 residues.